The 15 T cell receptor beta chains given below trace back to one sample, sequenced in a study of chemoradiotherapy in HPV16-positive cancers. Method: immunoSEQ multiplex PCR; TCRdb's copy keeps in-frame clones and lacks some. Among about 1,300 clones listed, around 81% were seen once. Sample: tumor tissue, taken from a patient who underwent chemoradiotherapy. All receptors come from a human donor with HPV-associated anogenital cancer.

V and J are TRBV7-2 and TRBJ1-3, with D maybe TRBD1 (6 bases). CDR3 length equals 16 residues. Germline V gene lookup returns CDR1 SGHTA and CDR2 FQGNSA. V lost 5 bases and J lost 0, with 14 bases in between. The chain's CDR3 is CASSATGYRSGNTIYF. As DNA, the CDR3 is TGTGCCAGCAGCGCTACAGGGTATCGCTCTGGAAACACCATATATTTT.

As DNA, the CDR3 is TGTGCCAGCAGCTTAGTAGCGCAGCGGGCGAATGAGCAGTTCTTC. Its protein product is CASSLVAQRANEQFF. The chain uses TRBV7-2 and TRBJ2-1, with D tentatively TRBD2 (6 bases). The CDR3 length is 15 residues. V was cut by 1 base and J by 7 bases, with 14 bases left in between. The germline V gene has CDR1 SGHTA and CDR2 FQGNSA.

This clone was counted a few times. The CDR3 region has the DNA TGTGCCAGCAGCTTATCGGGACAGGGGGGCAATCAGCCCCAGCATTTT. It specifies CASSLSGQGGNQPQHF. This sequence joins TRBV7-8 and TRBJ1-5, with TRBD1 matching over 11 bases. Germline trimming cut 2 bases from V and 2 bases from J; bases unmatched to any gene: 2. Germline CDR1 reads SGHVS; CDR2 reads FQNEAQ. The CDR3 has 16 residues.

CDR3 amino acids: CASSPTGENIQYF. In DNA, the CDR3 is TGTGCCAGCAGCCCGACAGGGGAAAACATTCAGTACTTC. The rearrangement uses TRBV7-9 and TRBJ2-4; 8 bases are a match to TRBD1. Looked up from germline, CDR1 is SEHNR and CDR2 is FQNEAQ (reference sequence). V trimming: 5 bases; J trimming: 5 bases; junction bases outside the gene matches: 2. The CDR3 is 13 amino acids.

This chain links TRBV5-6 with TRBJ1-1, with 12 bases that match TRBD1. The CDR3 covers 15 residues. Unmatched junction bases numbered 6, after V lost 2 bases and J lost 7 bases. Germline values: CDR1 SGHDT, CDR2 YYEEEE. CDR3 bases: TGTGCCAGCAGCTTCGGGACAGGGGGCGCGGTTGAAGCTTTCTTT. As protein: CASSFGTGGAVEAFF.

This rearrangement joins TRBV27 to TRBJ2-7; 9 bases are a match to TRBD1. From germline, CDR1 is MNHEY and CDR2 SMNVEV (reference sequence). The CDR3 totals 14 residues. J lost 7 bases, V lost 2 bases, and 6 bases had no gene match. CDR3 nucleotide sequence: TGTGCCAGCAGTTTACCGGGGACAGGGCGTGAGCAGTACTTC. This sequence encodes CASSLPGTGREQYF.

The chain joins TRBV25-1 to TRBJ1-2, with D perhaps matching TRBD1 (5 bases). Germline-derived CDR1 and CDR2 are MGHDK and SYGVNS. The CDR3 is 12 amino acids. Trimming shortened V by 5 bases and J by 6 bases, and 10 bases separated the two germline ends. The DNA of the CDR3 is TGTGCCAGCAGTCCAGGGAGAAATGGCTACACCTTC. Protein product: CASSPGRNGYTF.

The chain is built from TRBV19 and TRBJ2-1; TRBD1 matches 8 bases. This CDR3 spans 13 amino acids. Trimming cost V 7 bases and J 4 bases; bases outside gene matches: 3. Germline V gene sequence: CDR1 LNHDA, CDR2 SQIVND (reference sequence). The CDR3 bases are TGTGCCAGTAATCAGGGGGCATACAATGAGCAGTTCTTC. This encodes CASNQGAYNEQFF.

CDR3 nucleotides: TGTGCCAGCAGCCCGAGGCTAGCGGGGGGTATTGGTGCAGATACGCAGTATTTT. Protein sequence: CASSPRLAGGIGADTQYF. This chain connects TRBV9 to TRBJ2-3; 11 bases are shared with TRBD2. V shed 4 bases and J 4 bases; nucleotides not matched to a gene: 14. The CDR3 is 18 residues long. CDR1 and CDR2 (germline): SGDLS, YYNGEE.

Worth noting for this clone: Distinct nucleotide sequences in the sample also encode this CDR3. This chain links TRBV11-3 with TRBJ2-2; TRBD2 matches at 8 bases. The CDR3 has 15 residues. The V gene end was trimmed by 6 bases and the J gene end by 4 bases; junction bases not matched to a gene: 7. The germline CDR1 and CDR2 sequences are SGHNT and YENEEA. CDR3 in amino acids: CASSTTSVSTGELFF. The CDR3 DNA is TGTGCCAGCAGTACGACTAGCGTATCCACCGGGGAGCTGTTTTTT.

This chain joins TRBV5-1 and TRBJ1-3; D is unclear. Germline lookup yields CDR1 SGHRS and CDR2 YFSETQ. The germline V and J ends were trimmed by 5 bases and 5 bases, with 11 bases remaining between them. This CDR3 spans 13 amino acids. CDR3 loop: CASRRPDRNTIYF. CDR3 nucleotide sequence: TGCGCCAGCAGACGACCAGATCGAAACACCATATATTTT.

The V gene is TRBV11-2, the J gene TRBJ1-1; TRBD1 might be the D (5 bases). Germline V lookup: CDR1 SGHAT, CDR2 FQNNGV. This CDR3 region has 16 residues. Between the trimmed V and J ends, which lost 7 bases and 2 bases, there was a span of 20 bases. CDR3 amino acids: CASMNRGDRANTEAFF. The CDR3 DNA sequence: TGTGCCAGCATGAACCGAGGGGACCGAGCAAACACTGAAGCTTTCTTT. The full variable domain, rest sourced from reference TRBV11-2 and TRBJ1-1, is EAGVAQSPRYKIIEKRQSVAFWCNPISGHATLYWYQQILGQGPKLLIQFQNNGVVDDSQLPKDRFSAERLKGVDSTLKIQPAKLEDSAVYLCASMNRGDRANTEAFFGQGTRLTVV.

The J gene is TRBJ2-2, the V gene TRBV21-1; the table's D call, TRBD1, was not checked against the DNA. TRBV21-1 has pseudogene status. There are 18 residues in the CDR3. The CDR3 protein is CASIPQPGQELNTGELFF. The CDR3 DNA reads TGTGCCAGCATCCCCCAGCCAGGTCAAGAATTGAACACCGGGGAGCTGTTTTTT.

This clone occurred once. The DNA for the CDR3 is TGCGCCAGCAGCCAACGGGCCAGGGCGTCTAATGAAAAACTGTTTTTT. Its protein product is CASSQRARASNEKLFF. The rearrangement joins TRBV4-3 to TRBJ1-4; maybe TRBD1 (5 bases). Trimming shortened V by 2 bases and J by 3 bases, and 13 bases separated the two germline ends. The germline V gene encodes CDR1 LGHNA and CDR2 YSLEER. CDR3 size: 16 residues.

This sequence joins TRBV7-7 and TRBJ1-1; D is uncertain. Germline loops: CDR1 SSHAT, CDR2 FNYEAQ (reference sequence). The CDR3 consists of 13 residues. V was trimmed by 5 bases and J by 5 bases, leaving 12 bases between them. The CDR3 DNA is TGTGCCAGCAGCGTAATCCCGAATACTGAAGCTTTCTTT. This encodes CASSVIPNTEAFF.